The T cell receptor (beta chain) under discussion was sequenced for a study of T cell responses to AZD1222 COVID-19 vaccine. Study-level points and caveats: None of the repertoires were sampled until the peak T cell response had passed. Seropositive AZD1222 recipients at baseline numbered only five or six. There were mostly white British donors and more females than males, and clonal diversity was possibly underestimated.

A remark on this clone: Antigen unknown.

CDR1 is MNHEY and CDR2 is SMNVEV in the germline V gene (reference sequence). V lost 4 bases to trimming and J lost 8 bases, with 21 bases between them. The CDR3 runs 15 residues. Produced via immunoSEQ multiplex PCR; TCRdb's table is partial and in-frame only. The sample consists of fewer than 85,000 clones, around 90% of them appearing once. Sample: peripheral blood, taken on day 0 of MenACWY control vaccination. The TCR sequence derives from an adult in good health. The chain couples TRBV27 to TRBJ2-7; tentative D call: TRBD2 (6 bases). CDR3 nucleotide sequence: TGTGCCAGCAGTTCGTCGGGAGTTTTATTACACAAGCAGTACTTC. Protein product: CASSSSGVLLHKQYF.